These T cell receptor beta chains were read from a single sample in a study of STAT5B mutations in CD4+ large granular lymphocyte leukemia. Assay used: immunoSEQ multiplex PCR; TCRdb lists only in-frame clones, some missing. This table holds tens of thousands of clones, roughly three quarters found once. Sequenced sample: CD4+ T cells from blood buffy coats. These receptors were taken from a human donor in good health. Each CDR3 is given without its conserved first and last residue. The order of the fields is clone size, J gene, V gene, CDR3 protein. Clone size appears in some rows only: once, few, many, or a class for an expanded clone.

few,TRBJ1-1,TRBV19,ASSSRASGTEAF
NA,TRBJ1-5,TRBV7-9,ASSPKGGRDNQPQH
few,TRBJ1-1,TRBV5-6,ASSLALLNTEAF
NA,TRBJ2-7,TRBV27,ASSNPQGSTEQY
NA,TRBJ1-4,TRBV6-1,ASSVQGATNEKLF
NA,TRBJ1-1,TRBV18,ASSPPGGLTEAF
NA,TRBJ1-4,TRBV7-7,ASSGRLDEKLF
NA,TRBJ1-1,TRBV23-1,ASSGRTNTEAF
once,TRBJ1-2,TRBV28,ASSQTIGPLYGYT
NA,TRBJ2-2,TRBV18,ASSAGTTNTGELF
once,TRBJ1-2,TRBV5-6,ASSTLGGSNYGYT
NA,TRBJ1-1,TRBV6-5,ASSRTGGATEAF
few,TRBJ2-3,TRBV7-7,ASSHASTDTQY
NA,TRBJ2-5,TRBV28,ASTLGGGETQY
NA,TRBJ1-5,TRBV7-8,ASSLVGGTEPQH
NA,TRBJ1-1,TRBV27,ASSSSTGHTEAF
NA,TRBJ1-1,TRBV18,ASSLLLDTEAF
NA,TRBJ1-1,TRBV21-1,ASSTHGRVNTEAF
few,TRBJ1-5,TRBV18,ATSGYNNQPQH
NA,TRBJ2-7,TRBV5-1,ASSPLPLAYEQY
few,TRBJ1-5,TRBV5-8,ASSLEEGQPQH
few,TRBJ2-5,TRBV30,AWEQGGQTQY
NA,TRBJ1-1,TRBV30,AWSARDPRGTEAF
NA,TRBJ2-1,TRBV9,ASSPWTVDEQF
NA,TRBJ2-5,TRBV10-3,AISESTSGEETQY
NA,TRBJ1-6,TRBV2,ASSWQESSYNSPLH
NA,TRBJ2-1,TRBV29-1,SVEAQEKIYEQF
NA,TRBJ1-3,TRBV30,AWSVQGMAGNTIY
NA,TRBJ1-4,TRBV9,ASSGTDEKLF
NA,TRBJ1-1,TRBV6-5,ASSYLGQGDLRAF
NA,TRBJ1-2,TRBV10-3,AIKGQDSYGYT
few,TRBJ1-2,TRBV7-2,ASSWDTWGYT
few,TRBJ1-1,TRBV5-1,ASSLGSGQKNTEAF
once,TRBJ1-2,TRBV7-6,ASSLQAGGYGYT
NA,TRBJ1-3,TRBV6-1,AIGPSGNTIY
NA,TRBJ1-1,TRBV7-8,ASSPLTGTNTEAF
NA,TRBJ2-7,TRBV7-9,ASSPRSRDEQY
NA,TRBJ1-4,TRBV7-9,ASSPRRTEKLF
NA,TRBJ2-1,TRBV29-1,SVAQTPYNEQF